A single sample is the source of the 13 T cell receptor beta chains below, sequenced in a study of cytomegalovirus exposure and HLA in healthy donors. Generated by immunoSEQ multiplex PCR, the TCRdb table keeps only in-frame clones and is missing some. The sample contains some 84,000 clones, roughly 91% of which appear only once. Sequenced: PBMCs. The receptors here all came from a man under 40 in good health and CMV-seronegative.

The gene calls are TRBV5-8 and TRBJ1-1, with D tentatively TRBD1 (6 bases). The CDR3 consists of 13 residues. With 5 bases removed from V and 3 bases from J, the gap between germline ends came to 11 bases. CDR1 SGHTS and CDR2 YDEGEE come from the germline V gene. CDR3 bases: TGTGCCAGCAGACCCAGGGGAGACACTGAAGCTTTCTTT. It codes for CASRPRGDTEAFF.

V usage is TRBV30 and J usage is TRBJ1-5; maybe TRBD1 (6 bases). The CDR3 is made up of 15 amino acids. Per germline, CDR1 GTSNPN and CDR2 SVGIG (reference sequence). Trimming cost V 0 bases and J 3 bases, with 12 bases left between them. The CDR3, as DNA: TGTGCCTGGAGTGTGGGTGGGGGCGACAATCAGCCCCAGCATTTT. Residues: CAWSVGGGDNQPQHF.

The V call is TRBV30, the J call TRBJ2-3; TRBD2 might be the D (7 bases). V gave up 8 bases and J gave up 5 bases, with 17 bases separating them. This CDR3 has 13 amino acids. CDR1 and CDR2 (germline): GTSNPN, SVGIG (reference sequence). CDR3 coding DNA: TGTGCCGGGGGGGGGCTCCGGTTAGATACGCAGTATTTT. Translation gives CAGGGLRLDTQYF.

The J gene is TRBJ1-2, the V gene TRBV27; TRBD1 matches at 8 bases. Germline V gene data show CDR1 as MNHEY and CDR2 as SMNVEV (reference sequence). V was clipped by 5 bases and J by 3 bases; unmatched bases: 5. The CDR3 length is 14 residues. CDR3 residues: CASSVQGADYGYTF. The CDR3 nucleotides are TGTGCCAGCAGTGTCCAGGGGGCGGACTATGGCTACACCTTC.

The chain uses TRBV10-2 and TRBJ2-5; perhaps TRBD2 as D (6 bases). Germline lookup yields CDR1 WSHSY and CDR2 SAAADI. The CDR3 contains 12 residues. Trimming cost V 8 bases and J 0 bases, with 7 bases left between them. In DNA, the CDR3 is TGCGCCAGCGCGGGGTACCAAGAGACCCAGTACTTC. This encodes CASAGYQETQYF.

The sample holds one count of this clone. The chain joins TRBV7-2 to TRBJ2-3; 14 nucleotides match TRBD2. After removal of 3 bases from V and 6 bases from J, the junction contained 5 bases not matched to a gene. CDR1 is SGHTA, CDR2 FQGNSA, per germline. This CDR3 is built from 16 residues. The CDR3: CASSFGLAGGMDTQYF. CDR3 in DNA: TGTGCCAGCAGCTTTGGACTAGCGGGAGGAATGGATACGCAGTATTTT.

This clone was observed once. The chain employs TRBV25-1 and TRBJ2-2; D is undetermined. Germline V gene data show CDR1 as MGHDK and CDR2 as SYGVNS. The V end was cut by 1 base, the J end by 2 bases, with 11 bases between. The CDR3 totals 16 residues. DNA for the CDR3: TGTGCCAGCAGTGAATCCAAGCAGGCTAACACCGGGGAGCTGTTTTTT. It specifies CASSESKQANTGELFF.

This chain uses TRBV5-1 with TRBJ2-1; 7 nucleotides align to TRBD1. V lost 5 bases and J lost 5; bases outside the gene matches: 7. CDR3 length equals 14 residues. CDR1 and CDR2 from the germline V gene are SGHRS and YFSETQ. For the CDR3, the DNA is TGCGCCAGCAGAGTCCAGACAGGGAACAATGAGCAGTTCTTC. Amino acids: CASRVQTGNNEQFF.

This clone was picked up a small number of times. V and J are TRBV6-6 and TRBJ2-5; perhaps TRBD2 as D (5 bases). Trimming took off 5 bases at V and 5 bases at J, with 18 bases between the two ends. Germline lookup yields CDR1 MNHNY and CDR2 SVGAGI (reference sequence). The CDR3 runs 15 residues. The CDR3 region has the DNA TGTGCCAGCAGTCTCCTTCGGGGAGAGACGGAGACCCAGTACTTC. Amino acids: CASSLLRGETETQYF.

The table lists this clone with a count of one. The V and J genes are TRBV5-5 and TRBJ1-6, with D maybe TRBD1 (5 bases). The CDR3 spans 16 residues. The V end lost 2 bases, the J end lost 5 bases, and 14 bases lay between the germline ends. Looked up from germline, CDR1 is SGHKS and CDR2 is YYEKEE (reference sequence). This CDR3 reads CASSFTVGRNNSPLHF. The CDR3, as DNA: TGTGCCAGCAGCTTTACCGTGGGGCGGAATAATTCACCCCTCCACTTT.

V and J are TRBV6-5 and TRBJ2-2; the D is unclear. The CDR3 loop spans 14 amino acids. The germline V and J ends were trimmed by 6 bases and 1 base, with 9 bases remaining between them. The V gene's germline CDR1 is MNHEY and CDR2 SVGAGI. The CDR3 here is CASSPVMNTGELFF. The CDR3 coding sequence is TGTGCCAGCAGCCCAGTTATGAACACCGGGGAGCTGTTTTTT.

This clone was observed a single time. As DNA, the CDR3 is TGTGCCACCAGCAACCGGGACAGGGGGTTGGACGAGCAGTACTTC. Translated, it gives CATSNRDRGLDEQYF. The V and J genes are TRBV15 and TRBJ2-7; 11 bases map to TRBD1. V dropped 4 bases and J dropped 5; count of bases not matched to a gene: 7. The CDR3 is 15 residues long. Germline CDR1 LNHNV, CDR2 YYDKDF (reference sequence).

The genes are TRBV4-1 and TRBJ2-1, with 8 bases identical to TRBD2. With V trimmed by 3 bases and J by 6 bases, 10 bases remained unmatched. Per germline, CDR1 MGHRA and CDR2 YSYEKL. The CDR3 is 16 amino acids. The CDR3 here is CASSQPLAGSFNEQFF. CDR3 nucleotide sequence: TGCGCCAGCAGCCAGCCTTTAGCGGGGAGTTTCAATGAGCAGTTCTTC.